Given below is one T cell receptor (beta chain) in context. Its antigen is undetermined. The source of the sample is a study of early T cells in non-severe SARS-CoV-2 infection. Whole-study findings and limits: VDJdb matches were skewed toward anti-spike CD8 T cell responses.

TCRdb re-derived calls from the 5' RACE reads in MiXCR, one entry per CDR3 protein. The data show roughly 65,000 distinct CDR3 sequences, 12% seen once. The sequence was collected from an adult who was a healthcare worker with PCR-confirmed SARS-CoV-2 infection or an uninfected control (not recorded which). Input material: whole blood.

This chain's CDR3 is CASSLAEGGISYEQYF. The DNA for the CDR3 is TGCGCCAGCAGCTTGGCCGAAGGAGGGATCTCCTACGAGCAGTACTTC. The chain is built from TRBV5-1 and TRBJ2-7; D perhaps matches TRBD2 (6 bases). Per the germline V gene, CDR1 is SGHRS and CDR2 is YFSETQ. The CDR3 loop spans 16 amino acids. V lost 0 bases and J lost 0, with 13 bases in between. The full variable domain, completed using reference TRBV5-1 and TRBJ2-7, is KAGVTQTPRYLIKTRGQQVTLSCSPISGHRSVSWYQQTPGQGLQFLFEYFSETQRNKGNFPGRFSGRQFSNSRSEMNVSTLELGDSALYLCASSLAEGGISYEQYFGPGTRLTVT.